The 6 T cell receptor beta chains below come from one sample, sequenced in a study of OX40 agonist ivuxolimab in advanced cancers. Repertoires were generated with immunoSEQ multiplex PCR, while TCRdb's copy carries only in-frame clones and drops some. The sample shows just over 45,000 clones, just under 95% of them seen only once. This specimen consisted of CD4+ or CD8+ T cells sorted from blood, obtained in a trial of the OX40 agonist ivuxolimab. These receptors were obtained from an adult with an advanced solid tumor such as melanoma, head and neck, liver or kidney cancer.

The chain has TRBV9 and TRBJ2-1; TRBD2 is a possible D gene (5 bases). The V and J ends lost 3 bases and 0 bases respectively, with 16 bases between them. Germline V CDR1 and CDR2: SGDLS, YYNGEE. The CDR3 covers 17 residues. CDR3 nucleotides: TGTGCCAGCAGCGCAAGCGGATGGAGTAGCTCCTACAATGAGCAGTTCTTC. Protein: CASSASGWSSSYNEQFF.

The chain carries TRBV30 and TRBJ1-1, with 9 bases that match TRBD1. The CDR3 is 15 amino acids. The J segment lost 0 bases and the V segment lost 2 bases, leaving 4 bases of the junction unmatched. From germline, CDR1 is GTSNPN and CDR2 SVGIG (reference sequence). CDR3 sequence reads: CAWSPDRGMNTEAFF. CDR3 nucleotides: TGTGCCTGGAGTCCCGACAGGGGGATGAACACTGAAGCTTTCTTT.

CDR3 bases: TGTGCCAGCAGCATCGGACAGGGCACCTACGAGCAGTACTTC. Translated: CASSIGQGTYEQYF. The rearrangement links TRBV7-8 to TRBJ2-7; 8 nucleotides line up with TRBD1. The CDR3 runs 14 residues. Looked up from germline, CDR1 is SGHVS and CDR2 is FQNEAQ. V gave up 5 bases and J gave up 2 bases; unmatched junction bases: 5.

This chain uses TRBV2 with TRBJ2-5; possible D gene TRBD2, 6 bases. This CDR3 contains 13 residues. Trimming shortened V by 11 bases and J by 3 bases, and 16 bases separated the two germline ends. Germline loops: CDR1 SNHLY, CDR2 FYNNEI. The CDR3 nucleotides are TGTGCCCGCGGAGGGGCCGAAAAAGAGACCCAGTACTTC. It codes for CARGGAEKETQYF.

For the CDR3, the DNA is TGTGCCAGCAGTTTTGGTGCTACCTACGAGCAGTACTTC. Its protein is CASSFGATYEQYF. This chain uses TRBV27 with TRBJ2-7; D not certain. This CDR3 spans 13 amino acids. Germline V gene data show CDR1 as MNHEY and CDR2 as SMNVEV (reference sequence). V was trimmed by 3 bases and J by 2 bases, leaving 8 bases between them.

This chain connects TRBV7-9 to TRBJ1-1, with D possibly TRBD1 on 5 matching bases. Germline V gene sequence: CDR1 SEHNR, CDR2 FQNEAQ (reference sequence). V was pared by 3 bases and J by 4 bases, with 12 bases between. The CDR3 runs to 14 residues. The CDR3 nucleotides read TGTGCCAGCAGCTTTGGGGCTGAGAGCACTGAAGCTTTCTTT. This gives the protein CASSFGAESTEAFF.